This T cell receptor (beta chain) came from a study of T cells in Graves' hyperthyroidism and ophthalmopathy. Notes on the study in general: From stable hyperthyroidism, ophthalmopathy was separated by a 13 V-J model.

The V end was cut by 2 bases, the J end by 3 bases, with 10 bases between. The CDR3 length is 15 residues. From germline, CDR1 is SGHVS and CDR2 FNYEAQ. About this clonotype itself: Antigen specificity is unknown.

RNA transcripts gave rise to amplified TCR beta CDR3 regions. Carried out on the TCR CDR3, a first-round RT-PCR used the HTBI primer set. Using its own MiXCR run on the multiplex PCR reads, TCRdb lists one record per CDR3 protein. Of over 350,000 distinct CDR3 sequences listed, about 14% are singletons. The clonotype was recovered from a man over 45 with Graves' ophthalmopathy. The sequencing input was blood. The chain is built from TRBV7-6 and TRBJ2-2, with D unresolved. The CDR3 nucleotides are TGTGCCAGCAGCTTACAAGCAGACTACACCGGGGAGCTGTTTTTT. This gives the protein CASSLQADYTGELFF.